The 26 T cell receptor beta chains below were found in one sample sequenced in a study of T cell responses to AZD1222 COVID-19 vaccine. Generated by immunoSEQ multiplex PCR, the TCRdb table keeps only in-frame clones and is missing some. This sample carries some 130,000 clones, 88% of them seen once, and the ten largest clones take 2.4%. The material sequenced was peripheral blood, taken on day 0 of AZD1222 vaccination. The receptors originated from an adult in good health.

V gene TRBV6-6 combines with J gene TRBJ2-2, with TRBD2 as a possible D gene (6 bases). V lost 0 bases and J lost 5, with 13 bases in between. CDR1 MNHNY and CDR2 SVGAGI come from the germline V gene (reference sequence). The CDR3 sequence is 16 residues long. CDR3 sequence reads: CASSYSSGLVTGELFF. The CDR3 DNA reads TGTGCCAGCAGTTACTCTAGCGGCCTAGTTACCGGGGAGCTGTTTTTT.

This clone was seen only a few times. V is TRBV27 and J is TRBJ2-6, with D perhaps given as TRBD1 or TRBD2 (7 bases each). The length of the CDR3 is 16 residues. Germline CDR1 MNHEY, CDR2 SMNVEV (reference sequence). The V gene lost 6 bases and the J gene lost 1 base, with 13 bases spanning the gap. The CDR3 nucleotides read TGTGCCAGCAGACCCAGGGGGGGGTCTGGGGCCAACGTCCTGACTTTC. This gives the protein CASRPRGGSGANVLTF.

The chain couples TRBV28 to TRBJ1-6, with D uncertain. CDR3 size: 13 residues. V lost 6 bases and J lost 9, with 12 bases in between. Per the germline V gene, CDR1 is MDHEN and CDR2 is SYDVKM. DNA of the CDR3: TGTGCCAGCAGCCCAAACTGGGGTTCACCCCTCCACTTT. This sequence encodes CASSPNWGSPLHF.

The V gene is TRBV5-1, the J gene TRBJ1-1; D gene ambiguous. CDR1 and CDR2 (germline): SGHRS, YFSETQ. Trimming shortened V by 2 bases and J by 5 bases, and 16 bases separated the two germline ends. The CDR3 contains 15 residues. DNA for the CDR3: TGCGCCAGCAGCTTAAACGGATTAACTTGGACTGAAGCTTTCTTT. Its translation is CASSLNGLTWTEAFF. Combining the CDR3 with reference TRBV5-1 and TRBJ1-1 gives the whole variable domain KAGVTQTPRYLIKTRGQQVTLSCSPISGHRSVSWYQQTPGQGLQFLFEYFSETQRNKGNFPGRFSGRQFSNSRSEMNVSTLELGDSALYLCASSLNGLTWTEAFFGQGTRLTVV.

J is TRBJ1-2 and V is TRBV28; D is possibly TRBD1 (6 bases). V was pared by 11 bases and J by 4 bases, with 11 bases between. Germline-derived CDR1 and CDR2 are MDHEN and SYDVKM. This CDR3 is built from 11 residues. CDR3 DNA sequence: TGTGCCGCCGGACAGATCTATGGCTACACCTTC. It is translated as CAAGQIYGYTF.

This chain links TRBV3-1 (or the pseudogene TRBV3-2) with TRBJ2-7; 8 nucleotides match TRBD2. After removal of 6 bases from V and 2 bases from J, the junction contained 9 bases not matched to a gene. CDR1 LGHDT and CDR2 YNNKEL come from the germline V gene (reference sequence). The CDR3 sequence is 15 residues long. CDR3 region: CASSPGTRATYEQYF. The CDR3 nucleotides are TGTGCCAGCAGTCCCGGGACTAGGGCGACCTACGAGCAGTACTTC.

Remarks on this clone: At one end, the junction sequence differs from germline, possibly due to a read error. The chain combines TRBV12-3 or TRBV12-4 with TRBJ2-1; 8 nucleotides line up with TRBD2. The CDR3 is made up of 12 amino acids. The CDR3: CASSLPPGGPVF. CDR3 DNA: TGTGCCAGCAGTCTACCTCCGGGAGGGCCTGTCTTC.

The chain carries TRBV11-1 and TRBJ2-1; D is unclear. This CDR3 spans 12 amino acids. Germline-derived CDR1 and CDR2 are SGHAT and FQDESV (reference sequence). Trimming took off 5 bases at V and 6 bases at J, with 8 bases between the two ends. The CDR3 DNA reads TGTGCCAGCAGCCCAGAGAGCAATGAGCAGTTCTTC. It yields the protein CASSPESNEQFF.

This clone was detected once. This sequence joins TRBV5-4 and TRBJ1-1, with D tentatively TRBD1 (5 bases). Germline loops: CDR1 SGHNT, CDR2 YYREEE (reference sequence). The CDR3 runs 15 residues. V was pared by 2 bases and J by 8 bases, with 19 bases between. The CDR3 loop is CASSFMGRGGAEAFF. CDR3 nucleotide sequence: TGTGCCAGCAGCTTTATGGGTCGCGGCGGGGCGGAAGCTTTCTTT.

The chain has TRBV28 and TRBJ2-1; D might be TRBD1 (6 bases). The length of the CDR3 is 12 residues. CDR1 and CDR2 from the germline V gene are MDHEN and SYDVKM. V lost 6 bases to trimming and J lost 8 bases, with 11 bases between them. The CDR3, as DNA: TGTGCCAGCAGAGAGAAGGGGGATGAGCAGTTCTTC. As protein: CASREKGDEQFF.

The V gene is TRBV6-6, the J gene TRBJ2-5; TRBD2 is a possible D gene (6 bases). V lost 5 bases, J lost 5 bases, and 18 bases lay in between. CDR1 and CDR2 (germline): MNHNY, SVGAGI (reference sequence). This CDR3 has 15 residues. The CDR3 is CASSPRALAGETQYF. CDR3 DNA: TGTGCCAGCAGTCCTAGGGCCCTGGCGGGGGAGACCCAGTACTTC.

The chain carries TRBV2 and TRBJ1-2; 7 positions agree with TRBD1. V dropped 6 bases and J dropped 6; count of bases not matched to a gene: 10. The CDR3 has 14 residues. Germline CDR1 SNHLY, CDR2 FYNNEI. CDR3 nucleotide sequence: TGTGCCAGCAGGGATTACAGGGGTGGGAATGGCTACACCTTC. Translated: CASRDYRGGNGYTF.

This rearrangement joins TRBV6-1 to TRBJ1-3; D uncertain. Trimming removed 0 bases from V and 4 bases from J, with 13 bases in between. The CDR3 sequence is 16 residues long. Germline V gene lookup returns CDR1 MNHNS and CDR2 SASEGT. The DNA for the CDR3 is TGTGCCAGCAGTGAAGCAAGGGCAAGCGAGGGAAACACCATATATTTT. Amino acids: CASSEARASEGNTIYF.

The chain couples TRBV28 to TRBJ1-1; TRBD1 matches 7 bases. Unmatched junction bases numbered 4, after V lost 4 bases and J lost 8 bases. This CDR3 spans 12 amino acids. Germline V gene sequence: CDR1 MDHEN, CDR2 SYDVKM. The CDR3 is CASSYRGREAFF. In DNA form, the CDR3 reads TGTGCCAGCAGTTACAGGGGAAGGGAAGCTTTCTTT.

The CDR3 is CASVRGGIAVNQPQHF. CDR3 DNA sequence: TGTGCCAGTGTCAGGGGGGGCATAGCAGTGAATCAGCCCCAGCATTTT. The J gene is TRBJ1-5, the V gene TRBV28; 7 nucleotides line up with TRBD1. V shed 9 bases and J 4 bases; nucleotides not matched to a gene: 15. Germline assignment: CDR1 MDHEN and CDR2 SYDVKM. This CDR3 has 16 amino acids.

CDR3 nucleotides: TGTGCCAGCAGCTTAAGCCTCCCCGGGGAGCTGTTTTTT. It specifies CASSLSLPGELFF. This rearrangement joins TRBV7-2 to TRBJ2-2; D is uncertain. In germline, CDR1 is SGHTA, CDR2 FQGNSA. With 2 bases removed from V and 6 bases from J, the gap between germline ends came to 7 bases. This CDR3 comprises 13 residues.

This sequence joins TRBV19 and TRBJ2-5, with TRBD1 identical over 8 bases. V was pared by 1 base and J by 9 bases, with 13 bases of the junction left unmatched. CDR1 LNHDA and CDR2 SQIVND come from the germline V gene (reference sequence). The CDR3 runs to 16 residues. This chain's CDR3 is CASSIAPGTGVTAQYF. The CDR3 region has the DNA TGTGCCAGTAGTATAGCCCCGGGGACAGGAGTCACGGCCCAGTACTTC.

The J gene is TRBJ1-5, the V gene TRBV28, with 9 bases fitting TRBD1. CDR3 length: 16 residues. CDR1 is MDHEN and CDR2 is SYDVKM in the germline V gene. V gave up 8 bases and J gave up 5 bases; unmatched junction bases: 13. The CDR3 DNA reads as TGTGCCAGCTCAGGGTTAGGACAGGGGAGTCATCAGCCCCAGCATTTT. Translated: CASSGLGQGSHQPQHF.

V is TRBV5-1 and J is TRBJ2-2; 9 bases map to TRBD1. V lost 4 bases, J lost 3 bases, and 4 bases stayed unmatched. Looked up from germline, CDR1 is SGHRS and CDR2 is YFSETQ. There are 15 residues in the CDR3. Written as DNA, the CDR3 is TGCGCCAGCAGCGGACAGGGGATTCACACCGGGGAGCTGTTTTTT. Translated, it gives CASSGQGIHTGELFF.

J is TRBJ1-5 and V is TRBV30; 7 bases are a match to TRBD1. V gave up 0 bases and J gave up 6 bases; unmatched junction bases: 8. The germline V gene has CDR1 GTSNPN and CDR2 SVGIG (reference sequence). The CDR3 loop spans 15 amino acids. The CDR3 DNA sequence: TGTGCCTGGAGTGTAAGAGGGGGCGATTCTCAGCCCCAGCATTTT. It encodes CAWSVRGGDSQPQHF.

J is TRBJ2-7 and V is TRBV5-4; 13 nucleotides align to TRBD2. The CDR3 is 15 residues long. The germline V gene has CDR1 SGHNT and CDR2 YYREEE (reference sequence). The V gene end was trimmed by 0 bases and the J gene end by 5 bases; junction bases not matched to a gene: 2. The CDR3 loop is CASSLAGLAGNEQYF. For the CDR3, the DNA is TGTGCCAGCAGCTTGGCGGGACTAGCGGGAAACGAGCAGTACTTC.

The chain recombines TRBV14 with TRBJ2-1, with 8 bases identical to TRBD1. The germline V gene has CDR1 SGHDN and CDR2 FVKESK. CDR3 size: 14 residues. Trimming removed 4 bases from V and 12 bases from J; junction bases left unmatched: 11. Written as DNA, the CDR3 is TGTGCCAGCAGCCCCATCAAGGCAGGGGGCAGGCAGTTCTTC. This translates into CASSPIKAGGRQFF.

This chain uses TRBV25-1 with TRBJ2-7, with TRBD1 matching 9 bases. CDR1 is MGHDK, CDR2 SYGVNS, per germline. Unmatched junction bases numbered 10, after V lost 2 bases and J lost 11 bases. CDR3 size: 14 residues. CDR3 in amino acids: CASSEPTLQGAKYF. Here the CDR3 DNA reads TGTGCCAGCAGTGAACCAACTCTACAGGGGGCTAAGTACTTC.

The rearrangement uses TRBV28 and TRBJ1-1, with no clear D. V was clipped by 3 bases and J by 2 bases, with 10 bases between them. The CDR3 runs to 14 residues. From germline, CDR1 is MDHEN and CDR2 SYDVKM. The CDR3: CASSLYRPNTEAFF. The CDR3 DNA reads TGTGCCAGCAGTTTGTATAGACCAAACACTGAAGCTTTCTTT.

The rearrangement uses TRBV7-3 and TRBJ2-3, with TRBD2 as a possible D gene (6 bases). This CDR3 has 16 amino acids. V was clipped by 3 bases and J by 0 bases, with 13 bases between them. In germline, CDR1 is SGHTA, CDR2 FQGTGA. The CDR3 bases are TGTGCCAGCAGCTTTCGGCAGACTAGGAGCACAGATACGCAGTATTTT. This encodes CASSFRQTRSTDTQYF.

In this sample, this clone turned up a few times. The V call is TRBV28, the J call TRBJ1-5, with D maybe TRBD1 (6 bases). V dropped 6 bases and J dropped 11 bases, with 23 bases sitting between them. There are 15 residues in the CDR3. Germline V gene data show CDR1 as MDHEN and CDR2 as SYDVKM. The chain's CDR3 is CASSLPGTTGLTQHF. In DNA form, the CDR3 reads TGTGCCAGCAGCCTCCCCGGGACAACCGGGCTGACCCAGCATTTT. The full variable domain, in which reference TRBV28 and TRBJ1-5 provide the parts outside the CDR3, is DVKVTQSSRYLVKRTGEKVFLECVQDMDHENMFWYRQDPGLGLRLIYFSYDVKMKEKGDIPEGYSVSREKKERFSLILESASTNQTSMYLCASSLPGTTGLTQHFGDGTRLSIL.